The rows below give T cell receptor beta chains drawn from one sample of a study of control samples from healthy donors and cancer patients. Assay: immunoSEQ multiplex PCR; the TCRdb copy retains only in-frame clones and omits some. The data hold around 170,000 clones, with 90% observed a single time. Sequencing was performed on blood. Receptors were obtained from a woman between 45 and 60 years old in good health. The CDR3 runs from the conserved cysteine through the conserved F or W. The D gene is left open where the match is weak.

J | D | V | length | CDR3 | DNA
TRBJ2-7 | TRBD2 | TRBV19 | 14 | CASSRTSASYEQYF | TGTGCCAGTAGTCGGACTAGCGCTTCCTACGAGCAGTACTTC
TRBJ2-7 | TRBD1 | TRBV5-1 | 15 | CASSLAGTVFSEQYF | TGCGCCAGCAGCTTGGCGGGGACAGTTTTCTCCGAGCAGTACTTC
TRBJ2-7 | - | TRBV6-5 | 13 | CAASGTWAGEQYF | TGTGCCGCCTCTGGGACCTGGGCTGGGGAGCAGTACTTC
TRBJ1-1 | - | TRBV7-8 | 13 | CASSLHGNTEAFF | TGTGCCAGCAGCTTACACGGAAACACTGAAGCTTTCTTT
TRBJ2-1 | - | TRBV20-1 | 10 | CSARYNEQFF | TGCAGTGCGAGATACAATGAGCAGTTCTTC
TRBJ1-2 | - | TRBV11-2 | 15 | CASSASVGATYGYTF | TGTGCCAGCAGCGCATCAGTCGGGGCTACCTATGGCTACACCTTC
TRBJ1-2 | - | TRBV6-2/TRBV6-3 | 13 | CASSLNLFYGYTF | TGTGCCAGCAGTCTAAATCTCTTCTATGGCTACACCTTC
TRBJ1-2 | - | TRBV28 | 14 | CASSSGTLNYGYTF | TGTGCCAGCAGCTCCGGGACACTTAACTATGGCTACACCTTC
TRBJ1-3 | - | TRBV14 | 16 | CASSPLGRAAGNTIYF | TGTGCCAGCAGCCCCCTGGGTAGGGCGGCTGGAAACACCATATATTTT
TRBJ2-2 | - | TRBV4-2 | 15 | CASSPFWATSGELFF | TGTGCCAGCAGCCCCTTCTGGGCCACCAGCGGGGAGCTGTTTTTT
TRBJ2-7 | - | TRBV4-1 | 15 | CASSQVQTGSYEQYF | TGCGCCAGCAGCCAAGTTCAGACAGGTTCCTACGAGCAGTACTTC
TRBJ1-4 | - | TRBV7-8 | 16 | CASSGLTGQLNEKLFF | TGTGCCAGCAGCGGATTAACAGGACAGCTTAATGAAAAACTGTTTTTT
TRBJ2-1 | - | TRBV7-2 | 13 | CASSLGIGESWFF | TGTGCCAGCAGCTTAGGCATAGGGGAATCTTGGTTCTTC
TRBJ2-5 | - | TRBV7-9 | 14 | CASSQDSFQETQYF | TGTGCCAGCAGCCAAGACAGCTTCCAAGAGACCCAGTACTTC
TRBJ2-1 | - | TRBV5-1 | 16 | CASSLAGTNSYNEQFF | TGCGCCAGCAGCTTGGCCGGGACCAACTCCTACAATGAGCAGTTCTTC
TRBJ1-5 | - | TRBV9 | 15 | CASTNGGGNNQPQHF | TGTGCCAGCACCAACGGGGGGGGCAACAATCAGCCCCAGCATTTT